Listed below are T cell receptor beta chains from one sample, sequenced in a study of T cell repertoires in cytomegalovirus infection. MiXCR was run by TCRdb on the reads, yielding one entry per CDR3 protein. The sample records under 350,000 distinct CDR3 sequences, approximately 8.9% being singletons. Sequencing was carried out using PBMCs. These receptors were collected from a human donor in good health (CMV status not recorded). Some clones in this sample may be carry-over from other donors' samples. Both conserved end residues are part of each CDR3. A D gene is named only where the DNA matches it firmly. The listing skips clone size in some rows; elsewhere it reads once, few, many or a size class.

d_gene,abundance,j_gene,v_gene,CDR3nt,CDR3aa
-,few,TRBJ1-5,TRBV19,TGTGCCAGTAGTTCGCGGGACGGTGCTTATAGCAATCAGCCCCAGCATTTT,CASSSRDGAYSNQPQHF
-,many,TRBJ1-1,TRBV7-2,TGTGCCAGCAGCCCCGGACAGAACACTGAAGCTTTCTTT,CASSPGQNTEAFF
-,few,TRBJ1-1,TRBV20-1,TGCAGTGCCAGGAAGGGGGGGGGGGACACTGAAGCTTTCTTT,CSARKGGGDTEAFF
-,many,TRBJ1-4,TRBV7-2,TGTGCCAGCAGCGCTCCCGGGGGTGGAAATGAAAAACTGTTTTTT,CASSAPGGGNEKLFF
TRBD2,-,TRBJ2-2,TRBV4-3,TGCGCCAGCAGCCAATTCCGCGGGGGGGCCAACACCGGGGAGCTGTTTTTT,CASSQFRGGANTGELFF
-,many,TRBJ2-3,TRBV11-3,TGTGCCAGCAGCTTAGAAGAAACAGATACGCAGTATTTT,CASSLEETDTQYF
-,few,TRBJ2-3,TRBV28,TGTGCCAGCAGTTCGTCAGGGGGGGCCACAGATACGCAGTATTTT,CASSSSGGATDTQYF
-,many,TRBJ2-3,TRBV19,TGTGCCAGTAGTATGGACTTCTACACAGATACGCAGTATTTT,CASSMDFYTDTQYF
-,many,TRBJ2-3,TRBV29-1,TGCAGCGTTGATCGTCGGAGGACAGATACGCAGTATTTT,CSVDRRRTDTQYF
TRBD2,many,TRBJ2-5,TRBV28,TGTGCCAGCAGTTCCATGACTAGCGGGGCTTCACGGACCCAGTACTTC,CASSSMTSGASRTQYF
TRBD2,many,TRBJ2-3,TRBV6-1,TGTGCCAGCATTATTATTAGCGGGGCCTCAGATACGCAGTATTTT,CASIIISGASDTQYF
TRBD2,many,TRBJ2-5,TRBV7-9,TGTGCCAGCAGCTATAGCGGGGGGGATGAGGAGACCCAGTACTTC,CASSYSGGDEETQYF
TRBD2,many,TRBJ2-2,TRBV28,TGTGCCAGCAGTTTCCTAGCGGGGGCAGCCGGGGAGCTGTTTTTT,CASSFLAGAAGELFF
-,-,TRBJ1-2,TRBV7-2,TGTGCCAGCAGCGCCAGGGCAGAGGGCAACTATGGCTACACCTTC,CASSARAEGNYGYTF
-,-,TRBJ2-7,TRBV3-1,TGTGCCAGCAGCCTTTATCAGGAGCAGTACTTC,CASSLYQEQYF
-,many,TRBJ1-5,TRBV20-1,TGCAGTGCTCCAACGGGGGGTAGGATCAATCAGCCCCAGCATTTT,CSAPTGGRINQPQHF
TRBD1,many,TRBJ1-2,TRBV28,TGTGCCAGCAGTTTTGCAGGGGGCAACTATGGCTACACCTTC,CASSFAGGNYGYTF
TRBD1,many,TRBJ2-2,TRBV6-2/TRBV6-3,TGTGCCAGCACCCGGGACAGGTTTGGGGAGCTGTTTTTT,CASTRDRFGELFF
-,many,TRBJ2-5,TRBV6-5,TGTGCCAGCAGTTACGATGTCCAAGAGACCCAGTACTTC,CASSYDVQETQYF